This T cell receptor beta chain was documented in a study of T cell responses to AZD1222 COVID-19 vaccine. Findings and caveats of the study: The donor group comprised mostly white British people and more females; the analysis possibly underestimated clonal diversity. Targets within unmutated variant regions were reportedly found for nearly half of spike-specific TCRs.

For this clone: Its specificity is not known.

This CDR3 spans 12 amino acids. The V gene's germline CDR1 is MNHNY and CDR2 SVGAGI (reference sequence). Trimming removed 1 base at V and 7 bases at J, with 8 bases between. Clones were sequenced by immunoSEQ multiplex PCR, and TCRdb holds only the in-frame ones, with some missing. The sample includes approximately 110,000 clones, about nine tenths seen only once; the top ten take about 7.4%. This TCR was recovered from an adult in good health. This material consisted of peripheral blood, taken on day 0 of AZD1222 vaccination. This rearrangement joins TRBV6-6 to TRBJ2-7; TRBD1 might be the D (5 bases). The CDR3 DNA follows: TGTGCCAGCAGTTACTTTAAGGGGGAGCAGTACTTC. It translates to CASSYFKGEQYF.